One sample yielded the 26 T cell receptor beta chains listed below, sequenced in a study of blood T cell repertoires in COVID-19. Sequenced by immunoSEQ multiplex PCR; TCRdb stores in-frame clones only, minus some. The table lists roughly 200,000 clones, around four fifths of them singletons. What was sequenced was peripheral blood. The receptors shown here come from a woman older than 75 with active or convalescent COVID-19.

This clone was picked up a small number of times. The chain carries TRBV11-2 and TRBJ1-2, with 12 bases identical to TRBD1. The CDR3 runs to 14 residues. V shed 4 bases and J 8 bases; nucleotides not matched to a gene: 5. Germline V gives CDR1 SGHAT, CDR2 FQNNGV. The CDR3 nucleotides read TGTGCCAGCAGCTGGGGACAGGGGGCTCGGGGCTACACCTTC. It is translated as CASSWGQGARGYTF.

This chain links TRBV6-5 with TRBJ2-7, with D tentatively TRBD2 (5 bases). Trimming stripped 7 bases from V and 0 bases from J, with 13 bases between. Germline lookup yields CDR1 MNHEY and CDR2 SVGAGI. CDR3 length equals 14 residues. CDR3 DNA: TGTGCCAGCAATAGAGGGTGGGGCTCCTACGAGCAGTACTTC. Translation gives CASNRGWGSYEQYF.

This clone was observed a handful of times. Distinct nucleotide sequences in the sample also encode this CDR3. V and J are TRBV5-1 and TRBJ2-2, with 7 bases that match TRBD1. The V segment lost 0 bases and the J segment 4 bases; nucleotides outside the gene matches: 3. The CDR3 has 15 amino acids. Germline lookup yields CDR1 SGHRS and CDR2 YFSETQ. The CDR3 sequence: CASSLVSGGTGELFF. CDR3 coding DNA: TGCGCCAGCAGCTTGGTTTCAGGGGGCACCGGGGAGCTGTTTTTT.

For this clone: The junction shows a germline mismatch at one end, possibly a read error. The chain links TRBV2 to TRBJ2-1, with TRBD2 matching 11 bases. This CDR3 comprises 14 residues. Germline V gene sequence: CDR1 SNHLY, CDR2 FYNNEI. The CDR3 DNA follows: TGTGCGAGCACAGGGACTAGCGGTAACAATGAGCAGTTCTTC. This encodes CASTGTSGNNEQFF.

Here the CDR3 reads CASSEGGAANEKLFF. The CDR3 DNA reads TGTGCCAGCAGTGAAGGGGGGGCTGCTAATGAAAAACTGTTTTTT. The chain carries TRBV25-1 and TRBJ1-4; possible D gene TRBD1, 6 bases. The length of the CDR3 is 15 residues. Germline loops: CDR1 MGHDK, CDR2 SYGVNS. Between the trimmed V and J ends, which lost 2 bases and 3 bases, there was a span of 10 bases.

This clone has only a few counts. CDR3 loop: CATSRDRQGSYGYTF. CDR3 nucleotides: TGTGCCACCAGCAGAGATCGCCAGGGAAGCTATGGCTACACCTTC. This chain connects TRBV15 to TRBJ1-2; tentatively, D is TRBD1 (5 bases). Germline V CDR1 and CDR2: LNHNV, YYDKDF (reference sequence). Between the trimmed V and J ends, which lost 0 bases and 4 bases, there was a span of 12 bases. The CDR3 extends over 15 amino acids. Using reference TRBV15 and TRBJ1-2 for the parts outside the CDR3, the full variable domain is DAMVIQNPRYQVTQFGKPVTLSCSQTLNHNVMYWYQQKSSQAPKLLFHYYDKDFNNEADTPDNFQSRRPNTSFCFLDIRSPGLGDTAMYLCATSRDRQGSYGYTFGSGTRLTVV.

This rearrangement joins TRBV20-1 to TRBJ2-3; TRBD2 agrees at 11 bases. V lost 6 bases to trimming and J lost 4 bases; unmatched junction nucleotides: 9. Germline V gene sequence: CDR1 DFQATT, CDR2 SNEGSKA (reference sequence). The CDR3 has 15 residues. The CDR3 nucleotides are TGCAGTGCCAGTACCGGGACTAGCGGAGCAGATACGCAGTATTTT. Protein sequence: CSASTGTSGADTQYF.

The chain combines TRBV4-1 with TRBJ1-2; maybe TRBD1 (5 bases). Trimming removed 3 bases from V and 0 bases from J, with 11 bases in between. This CDR3 spans 15 amino acids. CDR1 MGHRA and CDR2 YSYEKL come from the germline V gene. CDR3 protein: CASSQIGQANYGYTF. The CDR3 bases are TGCGCCAGCAGCCAGATAGGACAAGCTAACTATGGCTACACCTTC.

The gene calls are TRBV28 and TRBJ1-5; TRBD1 matches 7 bases. The CDR3 sequence is 16 residues long. Germline V gene sequence: CDR1 MDHEN, CDR2 SYDVKM. The J segment lost 3 bases and the V segment lost 4 bases, leaving 9 bases of the junction unmatched. This CDR3 reads CASSSPRQGNNQPQHF. Written as DNA, the CDR3 is TGTGCCAGCAGTTCCCCCCGACAGGGAAACAATCAGCCCCAGCATTTT.

The V gene is TRBV30, the J gene TRBJ1-1, with a possible D match to TRBD1 (6 bases). The CDR3 sequence is 15 residues long. The V gene's germline CDR1 is GTSNPN and CDR2 SVGIG (reference sequence). V lost 7 bases, J lost 1 base, and 19 bases lay in between. The CDR3 is CAYRDTYSGNTEAFF. In DNA, the CDR3 is TGTGCCTACCGGGACACCTATTCGGGGAACACTGAAGCTTTCTTT. The variable domain in full, completed from reference TRBV30 and TRBJ1-1, reads SQTIHQWPATLVQPVGSPLSLECTVEGTSNPNLYWYRQAAGRGLQLLFYSVGIGQISSEVPQNLSASRPQDRQFILSSKKLLLSDSGFYLCAYRDTYSGNTEAFFGQGTRLTVV.

V and J are TRBV27 and TRBJ1-1; possible D gene TRBD1, 5 bases. This CDR3 region has 13 residues. Looked up from germline, CDR1 is MNHEY and CDR2 is SMNVEV (reference sequence). V lost 5 bases and J lost 5, with 12 bases in between. Here the CDR3 DNA reads TGTGCCAGCAGTGACCCAGGGTTGACTGAAGCTTTCTTT. Its translation: CASSDPGLTEAFF.

The chain joins TRBV18 to TRBJ2-7, with D perhaps matching TRBD1 (6 bases). Germline lookup yields CDR1 KGHSH and CDR2 LQKENI. V was trimmed by 4 bases and J by 5 bases, leaving 15 bases between them. CDR3 length equals 14 residues. The CDR3 sequence is CASSRRQVPNEQYF. The CDR3 DNA reads TGTGCCAGCTCACGAAGACAGGTCCCCAACGAGCAGTACTTC.

This clone was seen a few times. CDR3 loop: CASSSGQGFAYEQYF. The CDR3 DNA reads TGTGCCAGCAGCTCGGGACAGGGCTTTGCCTACGAGCAGTACTTC. The chain uses TRBV5-4 and TRBJ2-7, with TRBD1 matching 9 bases. V lost 3 bases and J lost 2; bases outside the gene matches: 6. The CDR3 has 15 amino acids. Per the germline V gene, CDR1 is SGHNT and CDR2 is YYREEE (reference sequence).

This chain connects TRBV6-5 to TRBJ1-2; perhaps TRBD1 as D (5 bases). This CDR3 spans 13 amino acids. V was pared by 2 bases and J by 6 bases, with 10 bases between. The V gene's germline CDR1 is MNHEY and CDR2 SVGAGI. CDR3 DNA sequence: TGTGCCAGCAGTTACGCATTAGGGGATGGCTACACCTTC. Translated: CASSYALGDGYTF.

V and J are TRBV7-9 and TRBJ2-1; 10 nucleotides agree with TRBD2. CDR1 and CDR2 from the germline V gene are SEHNR and FQNEAQ (reference sequence). V lost 2 bases to trimming and J lost 7 bases; unmatched junction nucleotides: 5. The CDR3 has 15 residues. The CDR3: CASSLQRGGLNEQFF. The CDR3 DNA reads as TGTGCCAGCAGCTTACAGCGGGGGGGCCTTAATGAGCAGTTCTTC.

This clone was recorded many times. The chain joins TRBV10-3 to TRBJ2-1; TRBD2 aligns across 9 bases. CDR3 length: 12 residues. CDR1 is ENHRY, CDR2 SYGVKD, per germline. The V gene end was trimmed by 10 bases and the J gene end by 8 bases; junction bases not matched to a gene: 6. The CDR3 region is CATGTSNHEQFF. The DNA for the CDR3 is TGTGCCACCGGGACTAGCAACCATGAGCAGTTCTTC.

The rearrangement joins TRBV28 to TRBJ2-1; D is ambiguous. This CDR3 contains 14 residues. Looked up from germline, CDR1 is MDHEN and CDR2 is SYDVKM. Trimming removed 5 bases at V and 1 base at J, with 9 bases between. CDR3 protein: CASSAQSSYNEQFF. DNA of the CDR3: TGTGCCAGCAGTGCACAGAGTTCCTACAATGAGCAGTTCTTC.

The chain combines TRBV5-4 with TRBJ1-2; no clear D gene. Trimming took off 4 bases at V and 3 bases at J, with 19 bases between the two ends. The CDR3 extends over 16 amino acids. Germline loops: CDR1 SGHNT, CDR2 YYREEE (reference sequence). CDR3 sequence reads: CASSPTLQEADYGYTF. The CDR3 DNA sequence: TGTGCCAGCAGCCCAACCCTCCAGGAAGCGGACTATGGCTACACCTTC.

The rearrangement joins TRBV5-1 to TRBJ2-2; D is possibly TRBD1 (6 bases). Germline lookup yields CDR1 SGHRS and CDR2 YFSETQ. V lost 2 bases and J 9 bases, leaving 20 bases between the germline ends. This CDR3 contains 16 residues. CDR3 protein: CASSLGSGARSWELFF. CDR3 in DNA: TGCGCCAGCAGCTTAGGATCAGGGGCTAGGTCTTGGGAGCTGTTTTTT. Together with reference TRBV5-1 and TRBJ2-2, the CDR3 gives the full variable domain: KAGVTQTPRYLIKTRGQQVTLSCSPISGHRSVSWYQQTPGQGLQFLFEYFSETQRNKGNFPGRFSGRQFSNSRSEMNVSTLELGDSALYLCASSLGSGARSWELFFGEGSRLTVL.

In this sample, this clone turned up once. The chain's CDR3 is CASSIMVTDAGNTIYF. The CDR3 region has the DNA TGTGCCAGTAGTATTATGGTGACAGATGCTGGAAACACCATATATTTT. The genes are TRBV19 and TRBJ1-3, with D perhaps matching TRBD1 (5 bases). V lost 3 bases to trimming and J lost 2 bases, with 14 bases between them. This CDR3 is 16 amino acids long. The germline V gene encodes CDR1 LNHDA and CDR2 SQIVND (reference sequence).

This clone was seen ten or more times. The genes are TRBV28 and TRBJ2-7, with a tentative D call TRBD1 (6 bases). The CDR3 length is 13 residues. The germline V and J ends were trimmed by 3 bases and 2 bases, with 8 bases remaining between them. Germline assignment: CDR1 MDHEN and CDR2 SYDVKM. The CDR3, as DNA: TGTGCCAGCAGTTTGGGGGCACCCTACGAGCAGTACTTC. Its protein is CASSLGAPYEQYF.

This chain uses TRBV5-1 with TRBJ2-3; a possible D gene is TRBD2 (5 bases). Germline values: CDR1 SGHRS, CDR2 YFSETQ. CDR3 length equals 16 residues. V was clipped by 4 bases and J by 2 bases, with 17 bases between them. The CDR3 coding sequence is TGCGCCAGCAGCCTTGGAGGCCCGAGCCCCACAGATACGCAGTATTTT. Its protein product is CASSLGGPSPTDTQYF.

This clone was picked up a small number of times. The rearrangement joins TRBV14 to TRBJ1-1; the D gene is possibly TRBD1 (5 bases). Germline V gene sequence: CDR1 SGHDN, CDR2 FVKESK. The CDR3 covers 13 residues. Trimming took off 5 bases at V and 1 base at J, with 8 bases between the two ends. The CDR3 nucleotides are TGTGCCAGCAGCAAAGGACAGAACACTGAAGCTTTCTTT. Translation gives CASSKGQNTEAFF.

V gene TRBV6-2 or TRBV6-3 combines with J gene TRBJ1-4, with D unresolved. V dropped 4 bases and J dropped 5 bases, with 14 bases sitting between them. The CDR3 spans 15 residues. From germline, CDR1 is MNHEY and CDR2 SVGEGT. For the CDR3, the DNA is TGTGCCAGCAGTTCCCTATGGACGGGGAATGAAAAACTGTTTTTT. This sequence encodes CASSSLWTGNEKLFF.

This rearrangement joins TRBV6-2 or TRBV6-3 to TRBJ1-1; D not certain. Trimming took off 2 bases at V and 11 bases at J, with 12 bases between the two ends. There are 12 residues in the CDR3. Germline V gene data show CDR1 as MNHEY and CDR2 as SVGEGT. For the CDR3, the DNA is TGTGCCAGCAGTTACCCCGACATAAGGGCTTTCTTT. Amino acid sequence: CASSYPDIRAFF.

The chain uses TRBV5-1 and TRBJ1-6, with TRBD1 matching 10 bases. The V segment lost 4 bases and the J segment 7 bases; nucleotides outside the gene matches: 5. The germline gives CDR1 SGHRS, CDR2 YFSETQ. This CDR3 contains 15 residues. This CDR3 is CASSLGQGQNSPLHF. In nucleotides, the CDR3 is TGCGCCAGCAGCCTGGGACAGGGGCAGAATTCACCCCTCCACTTT.